The next 27 T cell receptor beta chains were all read from a single sample in a study of T cell responses to AZD1222 COVID-19 vaccine. The protocol was immunoSEQ multiplex PCR, while the TCRdb copy is restricted to in-frame clones and leaves out a portion. This sample has around 140,000 clones, with under 90% found just once. This sample comprised peripheral blood, obtained on day 0 of AZD1222 vaccination. The receptors stem from an adult in good health.

V usage is TRBV6-5 and J usage is TRBJ1-3; D ambiguous. In germline, CDR1 is MNHEY, CDR2 SVGAGI. The CDR3 covers 13 residues. V shed 6 bases and J shed 4 bases, with 10 bases lying between them. CDR3 sequence: CASSLRGGNTIYF. CDR3 in DNA: TGTGCCAGCAGCCTAAGAGGGGGAAACACCATATATTTT.

The rearrangement links TRBV5-1 to TRBJ2-5, with 11 positions matching TRBD2. V dropped 4 bases and J dropped 2; count of bases not matched to a gene: 10. Germline V gives CDR1 SGHRS, CDR2 YFSETQ. The CDR3 length is 17 residues. The CDR3 spells CASSPLRPSGGQETQYF. CDR3 coding DNA: TGCGCCAGCAGCCCCCTAAGGCCTAGCGGGGGGCAAGAGACCCAGTACTTC.

This chain links TRBV30 with TRBJ1-2; D is possibly TRBD1 (5 bases). V was clipped by 2 bases and J by 10 bases, with 17 bases between them. This CDR3 spans 13 amino acids. Germline V gene lookup returns CDR1 GTSNPN and CDR2 SVGIG (reference sequence). CDR3 loop: CAWSPYADGAYTF. Here the CDR3 DNA reads TGTGCCTGGAGTCCTTACGCGGACGGGGCCTACACCTTC.

Note on this clone: A junction boundary mismatches the germline segment, possibly from a read error. This sequence joins TRBV18 and TRBJ1-2; 9 bases match TRBD1. CDR3 length: 15 residues. Germline CDR1 is KGHSH and CDR2 is LQKENI. As DNA, the CDR3 is TGTGCCAGCTCATACTACGGGACAGGGAACTCTGGCTACACCTTC. Its protein is CASSYYGTGNSGYTF. Together with reference TRBV18 and TRBJ1-2, the CDR3 gives the full variable domain: NAGVMQNPRHLVRRRGQEARLRCSPMKGHSHVYWYRQLPEEGLKFMVYLQKENIIDESGMPKERFSAEFPKEGPSILRIQQVVRGDSAAYFCASSYYGTGNSGYTFGSGTRLTVV.

The rearrangement links TRBV18 to TRBJ2-1, with 10 positions matching TRBD1. Germline-derived CDR1 and CDR2 are KGHSH and LQKENI. The CDR3 is 15 amino acids. V gave up 6 bases and J gave up 9 bases; unmatched junction bases: 11. CDR3 sequence: CASSRARQGATEQFF. For the CDR3, the DNA is TGTGCCAGCTCCAGAGCGAGACAGGGGGCGACTGAGCAGTTCTTC.

The V call is TRBV27, the J call TRBJ2-7; 8 positions agree with TRBD2. CDR1 and CDR2 (germline): MNHEY, SMNVEV (reference sequence). J lost 6 bases, V lost 6 bases, and 7 bases had no gene match. The CDR3 is 13 residues long. CDR3 sequence reads: CASRPTGRGEQYF. The CDR3 DNA reads TGTGCCAGCAGGCCTACCGGGAGGGGCGAGCAGTACTTC.

Remarks on this clone: The sample contains more than one DNA sequence encoding this CDR3. The chain employs TRBV12-3 or TRBV12-4 and TRBJ2-2, with D uncertain. The CDR3 runs 12 residues. Trimming pared 3 bases from V and 4 bases from J, leaving 3 bases between. The CDR3 spells CASSLGTGELFF. CDR3 in DNA: TGTGCCAGCAGTTTGGGCACCGGGGAGCTGTTTTTT.

The chain couples TRBV19 to TRBJ2-1; TRBD1 or TRBD2 may be the D gene (5 bases each). Deletions cut 0 bases from V and 7 bases from J, with 10 bases between. This CDR3 comprises 14 residues. Germline lookup yields CDR1 LNHDA and CDR2 SQIVND (reference sequence). Written as DNA, the CDR3 is TGTGCCAGTAGTATAGAAAGGGGCGGGAATGAGCAGTTCTTC. This sequence encodes CASSIERGGNEQFF.

The V call is TRBV6-5, the J call TRBJ1-2, with D possibly TRBD1 on 6 matching bases. V gave up 2 bases and J gave up 4 bases, with 11 bases separating them. This CDR3 is built from 14 residues. Germline lookup yields CDR1 MNHEY and CDR2 SVGAGI. CDR3 nucleotide sequence: TGTGCCAGCAGTTACGGGACAAATTCCTATGGCTACACCTTC. Its translation: CASSYGTNSYGYTF.

Here the CDR3 reads CASRNSRDFDTDTQYF. The CDR3 DNA is TGTGCCAGCAGAAACAGCCGGGACTTCGACACAGATACGCAGTATTTT. The rearrangement uses TRBV13 and TRBJ2-3; maybe TRBD2 (6 bases). CDR1 and CDR2 (germline): PRHDT, FYEKMQ (reference sequence). CDR3 size: 16 residues. V dropped 6 bases and J dropped 2 bases, with 18 bases sitting between them.

This clone was seen only once. One junction end disagrees with the germline gene, perhaps due to a read error. This chain links TRBV18 with TRBJ1-4; no reliable D call. The CDR3 is 14 amino acids. CDR1 is KGHSH and CDR2 is LQKENI in the germline V gene. The CDR3: CASSSPAGSGKLFF. CDR3 bases: TGTGCCAGCTCATCACCAGCGGGAAGCGGAAAACTGTTTTTT.

The V gene is TRBV25-1, the J gene TRBJ2-6; D not certain. The CDR3 sequence is 13 residues long. V lost 8 bases and J 1 base, leaving 6 bases between the germline ends. Germline CDR1 MGHDK, CDR2 SYGVNS. The CDR3 protein is CASRKSGANVLTF. CDR3 sequence (DNA): TGTGCCAGCCGGAAATCTGGGGCCAACGTCCTGACTTTC.

J is TRBJ1-5 and V is TRBV5-6; D is undetermined. Germline V gene sequence: CDR1 SGHDT, CDR2 YYEEEE. There are 12 residues in the CDR3. V lost 0 bases and J 2 bases, leaving 0 bases between the germline ends. The CDR3 here is CASSLGNQPQHF. The CDR3 DNA sequence: TGTGCCAGCAGCTTGGGCAATCAGCCCCAGCATTTT.

The DNA for the CDR3 is TGCGCCAGCAGCCAAGGTCCCCAACTGGCGACAGCGAACACTGAAGCTTTCTTT. This encodes CASSQGPQLATANTEAFF. The rearrangement uses TRBV4-1 and TRBJ1-1, with D possibly TRBD1 on 5 matching bases. This CDR3 region has 18 residues. Trimming took off 1 base at V and 1 base at J, with 19 bases between the two ends. Germline assignment: CDR1 MGHRA and CDR2 YSYEKL.

The V and J genes are TRBV6-6 and TRBJ2-2; D possibly corresponds to TRBD2 (5 bases). Trimming removed 5 bases from V and 6 bases from J, with 10 bases in between. Germline V lookup: CDR1 MNHNY, CDR2 SVGAGI (reference sequence). The CDR3 totals 13 residues. DNA for the CDR3: TGTGCCAGCAGTCGGCAGGAGGCCGGGGAGCTGTTTTTT. Its protein product is CASSRQEAGELFF.

The rearrangement uses TRBV5-8 and TRBJ1-6, with D unclear. CDR1 is SGHTS, CDR2 YDEGEE, per germline. CDR3 length: 13 residues. The V end lost 5 bases, the J end lost 6 bases, and 9 bases lay between the germline ends. The CDR3 DNA reads as TGTGCCAGCAGGACTCTCCTTAATTCACCCCTCCACTTT. The encoded protein is CASRTLLNSPLHF.

A word on this clone: One end of the junction fails to match germline, which may point to a read error. The chain combines TRBV3-1 (or the pseudogene TRBV3-2) with TRBJ1-6; D is perhaps TRBD1 (5 bases). In germline, CDR1 is LGHDT, CDR2 YNNKEL (reference sequence). This CDR3 spans 19 amino acids. This CDR3 reads CASSQDRGTVLGRGSPPHF. The CDR3, as DNA: TGTGCCAGCAGCCAAGATAGAGGGACGGTGCTGGGGAGGGGTTCACCCCCCCACTTT.

J is TRBJ2-7 and V is TRBV14; D unclear. The CDR3 totals 14 residues. V lost 4 bases, J lost 1 base, and 11 bases lay in between. Germline V gene lookup returns CDR1 SGHDN and CDR2 FVKESK. The CDR3 DNA follows: TGTGCCAGCAGCCCACACCGTTGGTCCTACGAGCAGTACTTC. It codes for CASSPHRWSYEQYF.

The chain joins TRBV6-2 or TRBV6-3 to TRBJ1-1; D gene uncertain. V was pared by 2 bases and J by 2 bases, with 12 bases between. In germline, CDR1 is MNHEY, CDR2 SVGEGT. The CDR3 has 15 amino acids. CDR3: CASSYGQTLNTEAFF. CDR3 nucleotide sequence: TGTGCCAGCAGTTACGGGCAGACATTAAACACTGAAGCTTTCTTT.

The chain is built from TRBV19 and TRBJ2-3; D is ambiguous. Germline V gene sequence: CDR1 LNHDA, CDR2 SQIVND (reference sequence). This CDR3 region has 14 residues. Trimming removed 6 bases from V and 2 bases from J, with 12 bases in between. The CDR3 loop reads CASSLGRYTDTQYF. The CDR3 DNA reads TGTGCCAGTAGCCTCGGCCGCTACACAGATACGCAGTATTTT.

Only a few counts were recorded for this clone. J is TRBJ2-7 and V is TRBV12-3 or TRBV12-4, with unresolved D. Trimming shortened V by 6 bases and J by 2 bases, and 11 bases separated the two germline ends. This CDR3 is built from 13 residues. This CDR3 is CASSLVYTYEQYF. CDR3 coding DNA: TGTGCCAGCAGCCTAGTCTACACCTACGAGCAGTACTTC.

CDR3 in amino acids: CASSAGTDYGYTF. CDR3 DNA sequence: TGTGCCAGCAGCGCAGGGACAGACTATGGCTACACCTTC. The chain is built from TRBV2 and TRBJ1-2, with 7 bases lining up with TRBD1. After removal of 6 bases from V and 3 bases from J, the junction contained 4 bases not matched to a gene. This CDR3 comprises 13 residues. In germline, CDR1 is SNHLY, CDR2 FYNNEI.

This clone was counted a single time. The chain employs TRBV2 and TRBJ1-4; TRBD1 might be the D (6 bases). Germline-derived CDR1 and CDR2 are SNHLY and FYNNEI. The CDR3 runs to 13 residues. V was pared by 5 bases and J by 8 bases, with 12 bases between. CDR3 amino acids: CASSPGEGEKLFF. The CDR3 bases are TGTGCCAGCAGTCCAGGGGAAGGCGAAAAACTGTTTTTT.

The chain combines TRBV27 with TRBJ1-2, with D unclear. The CDR3 runs 13 residues. Deletions cut 8 bases from V and 8 bases from J, with 18 bases between. CDR1 is MNHEY, CDR2 SMNVEV, per germline (reference sequence). CDR3 residues: CASGRRSRTGYTF. The CDR3 nucleotides are TGTGCCAGCGGCCGGAGAAGCCGCACGGGCTACACCTTC.

The chain has TRBV5-1 and TRBJ2-7, with 7 bases matching TRBD1. CDR1 is SGHRS and CDR2 is YFSETQ in the germline V gene. The CDR3 is 14 amino acids. The junction had 6 bases not matched to a gene; V was cut back by 4 bases and J by 2 bases. The CDR3 is CASSRTDRAYEQYF. CDR3 nucleotides: TGCGCCAGCAGCCGTACCGACAGGGCCTACGAGCAGTACTTC.

This chain joins TRBV19 and TRBJ1-6; D possibly corresponds to TRBD1 (5 bases). Trimming left V 5 bases short and J 10 bases short, with 9 bases between. Per germline, CDR1 LNHDA and CDR2 SQIVND (reference sequence). CDR3 size: 12 residues. The CDR3 region has the DNA TGTGCCAGTAGTTTCGAGGGGTCACCCCTCCACTTT. This sequence encodes CASSFEGSPLHF. Full variable domain (missing parts from reference TRBV19 and TRBJ1-6): DGGITQSPKYLFRKEGQNVTLSCEQNLNHDAMYWYRQDPGQGLRLIYYSQIVNDFQKGDIAEGYSVSREKKESFPLTVTSAQKNPTAFYLCASSFEGSPLHFGNGTRLTVT.

This chain connects TRBV5-5 to TRBJ1-1; D is uncertain. Germline CDR1 SGHKS, CDR2 YYEKEE (reference sequence). This CDR3 comprises 14 residues. The ends were cut back, 5 bases at V and 0 bases at J, with 11 bases in the middle. The CDR3 DNA sequence: TGTGCCAGCAGACCTCGCGCCGTGAACACTGAAGCTTTCTTT. Amino acid sequence: CASRPRAVNTEAFF.